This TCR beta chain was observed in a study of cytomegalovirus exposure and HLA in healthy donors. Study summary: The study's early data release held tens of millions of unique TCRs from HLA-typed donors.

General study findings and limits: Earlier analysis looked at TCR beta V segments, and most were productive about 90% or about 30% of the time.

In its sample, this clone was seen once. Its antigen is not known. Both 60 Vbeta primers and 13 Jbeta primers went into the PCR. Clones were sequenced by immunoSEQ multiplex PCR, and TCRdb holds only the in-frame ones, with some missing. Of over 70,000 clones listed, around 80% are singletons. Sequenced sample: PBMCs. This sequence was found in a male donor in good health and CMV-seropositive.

The CDR3 region is CASSRGTGIEEKLFF. The CDR3 DNA reads TGTGCCAGCAGTCGCGGGACAGGGATCGAGGAAAAACTGTTTTTT. V usage is TRBV7-9 and J usage is TRBJ1-4; 9 nucleotides align to TRBD1. CDR1 is SEHNR and CDR2 is FQNEAQ in the germline V gene (reference sequence). The CDR3 consists of 15 residues. J gave up 8 bases and V 6 bases, and 10 bases lay outside the gene matches.